This TCR beta chain was observed in a study of preoperative IRX-2 immunotherapy in early breast cancer. This CDR3 region has 10 residues. TCRdb's copy holds only in-frame clones and misses some; the assay was immunoSEQ multiplex PCR. The sample lists around 34,000 clones; 90% to 95% were seen once. The treatment is: preoperative locoregional IRX-2 cytokine immunotherapy. Sample collection occurred from a patient treated with IRX-2 immunotherapy. J is TRBJ2-7 and V is TRBV21-1. TRBV21-1 is a recognized pseudogene. This sequence originates from a human donor with breast cancer. CDR3 DNA sequence: TGTGCCAGCAACGTCTGCGAGCAGTACTTC. This gives the protein CASNVCEQYF.